This TCR beta chain appears in the sequencing data of a study of shared clonotypes between healthy human individuals. The germline CDR1 and CDR2 sequences are SGHRS and YFSETQ. Trimming shortened V by 1 base and J by 6 bases, and 14 bases separated the two germline ends. The CDR3 has 14 amino acids. Assay used: immunoSEQ multiplex PCR; TCRdb lists only in-frame clones, some missing. The sample has about 530,000 clones; 60% to 80% are singletons. This clone occurred many times. This chain links TRBV5-1 with TRBJ2-7, with a possible D match to TRBD2 (6 bases). Source material: PBMCs. The TCR comes from a woman in her thirties or forties in good health. Some clones in this sample may be carry-over from other donors' samples. The CDR3, as DNA: TGCGCCAGCAGCTTGTTCGGGGAGGCGGGCGAGCAGTACTTC. It is translated as CASSLFGEAGEQYF.